These T cell receptor beta chains were read from a single sample in a study of cytomegalovirus exposure and HLA in healthy donors. Generated by immunoSEQ multiplex PCR, the TCRdb table keeps only in-frame clones and is missing some. The sample lists 99,000 or so clones, around 86% occurring once. Sequencing was performed on PBMCs. All receptors derive from a female donor in good health and CMV-seropositive. CDR3s include the opening cysteine and the closing phenylalanine or tryptophan. A D gene is named only where the DNA matches it firmly. Expanded clones get a size class; other rows say once, few or many, or leave the size out.

J: TRBJ2-1
V: TRBV19
D: TRBD2
size: once
CDR3: CASSIDLGLAGVNEQFF
DNA: TGTGCCAGTAGTATAGATCTAGGGCTAGCGGGAGTGAATGAGCAGTTCTTC

J: TRBJ2-6
V: TRBV7-9
D: TRBD2
size: NA
CDR3: CAYSRLAGDSGANVLTF
DNA: TGTGCCTACTCGAGGCTAGCGGGGGACTCTGGGGCCAACGTCCTGACTTTC

J: TRBJ2-6
V: TRBV9
D: NA
size: NA
CDR3: CASSLGANVLTF
DNA: TGTGCCAGCAGCCTAGGGGCCAACGTCCTGACTTTC

J: TRBJ2-5
V: TRBV10-3
D: TRBD1
size: NA
CDR3: CAISADRGIYETQYF
DNA: TGTGCCATCAGTGCGGACAGGGGAATTTATGAGACCCAGTACTTC

J: TRBJ2-7
V: TRBV13
D: TRBD1
size: NA
CDR3: CASSSGQATYEQYF
DNA: TGTGCCAGCAGCTCCGGACAGGCAACCTACGAGCAGTACTTC

J: TRBJ1-4
V: TRBV7-9
D: NA
size: few
CDR3: CASSSQGQPEKLFF
DNA: TGTGCCAGCAGCTCACAAGGACAGCCAGAAAAACTGTTTTTT

J: TRBJ1-1
V: TRBV7-9
D: NA
size: NA
CDR3: CASSIPGQNTEAFF
DNA: TGTGCCAGCAGCATCCCGGGACAGAACACTGAAGCTTTCTTT

J: TRBJ1-1
V: TRBV4-1
D: NA
size: NA
CDR3: CASKDSSPGLAFF
DNA: TGCGCCAGCAAAGACAGCTCCCCCGGGTTGGCTTTCTTT

J: TRBJ2-7
V: TRBV25-1
D: NA
size: once
CDR3: CASSEWGESYEQYF
DNA: TGTGCCAGCAGTGAATGGGGCGAATCCTACGAGCAGTACTTC

J: TRBJ2-4
V: TRBV10-1
D: NA
size: NA
CDR3: CASSESRGLSTGNIQYF
DNA: TGCGCCAGCAGTGAGTCGAGAGGGTTAAGTACTGGAAACATTCAGTACTTC

J: TRBJ2-7
V: TRBV29-1
D: TRBD1
size: NA
CDR3: CSVGQGAYEQYF
DNA: TGCAGCGTTGGGCAGGGGGCCTACGAGCAGTACTTC